This TCR beta chain was found in a study of vaccination and CD4 T cells after COVID-19. Study summary: Ranging from 14 to 241, the interval between dose two and post-vaccine sampling had a median of about ten weeks.

The Oncomine TCR Beta short-read assay sequenced DNA from cultured CD4+ T cells. A single record per CDR3 protein comes from TCRdb applying MiXCR to the PCR reads. The repertoire has 13,000 to 15,000 distinct CDR3 sequences, about 33% of them found once; the top ten carry 17%. Treatment: roughly ten-day PBMC culture with coronavirus spike peptide pools or control peptides (ViraFEST assay). At days 3 and 7, half the medium was exchanged for fresh IL-2 medium. V gave up 0 bases and J gave up 15 bases; unmatched junction bases: 10. This CDR3 region has 15 residues. Germline V gene lookup returns CDR1 MNHEY and CDR2 SVGAGI. To note about this clonotype: What it recognizes is unknown.

The sample taken for sequencing was cultured CD4+ T cells from blood. The V call is TRBV6-5, the J call TRBJ2-1, with 11 bases matching TRBD2. The source is a human donor with COVID-19. The CDR3 spells CASSYSSRSGGGSFF. In nucleotides, the CDR3 is TGTGCCAGCAGTTACTCGAGCCGTAGCGGGGGGGGTTCGTTCTTC.